This T cell receptor (beta chain) is drawn from a study of cytomegalovirus exposure and HLA in healthy donors (dated by TCRdb to 2016 to 2017). About the full investigation: An earlier analysis of approximately 600 of the donors reported approximately 270 Gb of sequence data and some 120 million unique TCR beta sequences from 150 million to 200 million T cells. The later analysis used no new phenotypic data to find candidate immune exposures, relying instead on TCR beta sequences and their occurrence across donors. Class I and class II HLA loci were covered by the typing at four-digit resolution. The study was designed to test whether signatures of past pathogen exposure could be identified by cataloging public T cell receptors. In an earlier analysis of a few hundred of the donors, high-throughput TCR beta sequencing was used to judge whether each TCR beta V gene segment behaved as functional or pseudogenic. Across 398 genotyped donors of the cohort, an average of about 240,000 unique TCR beta nucleotide sequences per donor were sequenced, and roughly 20% of those sequences were non-productive. The number of donors typed differed by locus, with roughly 629-640 for A, B, C, DRB1 and DQB1, more than 500 for DQA1, about 610 for DPA1, and approximately 470 for DPB1. A later analysis re-analyzed previously published TCR beta repertoires from approximately 670 donors and added high-resolution HLA genotyping to study TCR occurrence patterns. Five DR-DQ haplotypes were handled as single units for association and clustering because linkage in the cohort was strong. About 330 gigabases of sequencing data and 75 million to 85 million unique TCR sequences made up an early release that covered under 750 HLA-typed donors. Every discovery cohort repertoire had been produced on one sequencing platform. The study profiled the T cell repertoires of 550 to 700 subjects by immunosequencing and related them to cytomegalovirus serostatus. Alongside the repertoire data, information on donor age, sex, ethnicity and CMV serostatus was compiled. Among the roughly 380 genotyped donors, approximately 76% belonged to the genetic ancestry cluster associated with self-reported Caucasian donors. Besides the first cohort of 666 subjects, a separate validation cohort made up of 95 to 150 different subjects was used. In a later genetic analysis, genome-wide SNP genotypes for about 55% of the 666 donors were used, and that subset was treated as a discovery cohort. High-throughput TCR immunosequencing, statistical association of individual TCRs with disease status, and machine learning were combined to predict cytomegalovirus infection status. The paper as a whole reports these results and caveats: It was suggested by the authors that the approach could potentially be generalized to other disease states and immunological phenotypes. A later genetic analysis reported fewer N-insertions in productive TCRs among donors in an Asian-associated ancestry cluster than the roughly 620-donor mean. While some public TCRs were present in many individuals, most TCR sequences turned up only very rarely across donors. Compared with equally common non-associated chains, HLA-associated TCR beta chains in a later analysis were more clonally expanded and had lower generation probabilities. In a later analysis, more than 15,000 TCR beta sequences were associated with specific HLA alleles at a false discovery rate of 0.05. A further reported finding was that TCR beta sequences accurately predicted the HLA-A and HLA-B alleles for most subjects in the first cohort. HLA typing was unavailable for some donors at each locus, so association tests used only the typed subset. Linkage disequilibrium might explain the correlated functional status among segregating V segments, but an unknown experimental factor could not be ruled out. In a later analysis, TCR association rates were found to vary across HLA loci, with the most associated TCRs seen for DRB1 alleles and the fewest for HLA-C alleles. Strong co-occurrence of HLA alleles, especially DR and DQ, made assigning TCR associations to individual alleles difficult. The only immune exposure information available for the cohort was CMV serostatus. Some IMGT-functional V segments, including TRBV6-2 and TRBV6-3, could not be distinguished by the 87-base-pair reads and were therefore excluded. Because counts were too low, about 18 rarely observed V segments, including chromosome 9 orphons, were left out of the earlier analysis of about 620 of the donors. A later analysis reported that several top co-occurrence clusters appeared linked to parvovirus B19, influenza, CMV and Epstein-Barr virus. This cohort had only TCR beta chains sequenced, and the lack of alpha or paired-chain data limited which features could be detected. A cluster of highly shared sequence variants was judged likely to represent a technical artifact of the sequencing pipeline. A later genetic analysis associated a missense DCLRE1C variant with V-gene and J-gene trimming of TCR beta chains, and an independent cohort replicated the association. An earlier analysis of 450 to 750 of the donors showed that most TCR beta V segments appeared in productive rearrangements either about 87% or about 30% of the time, which broadly matched IMGT annotations. In the study, some 160 TCR beta chains were listed as associated with cytomegalovirus. A later analysis found that most CMV-associated TCR beta chains appeared HLA-restricted, with HLA associations seemingly driven largely by CMV exposure. A few of the identified cytomegalovirus-associated TCR beta chains were confirmed in vitro to be specific for cytomegalovirus antigens. Roughly uniform sequencing depth across donors was assumed in presence/absence analyses, although this assumption may not hold. In both the original and validation cohorts, the classifier was reported to diagnose cytomegalovirus status with high specificity and sensitivity.

The cohort comprised some 730 healthy bone marrow donors. At the time of sampling, every cohort member was nominally healthy, though immune exposures that went unrecorded were likely present. The donor tested CMV seronegative, placing the donor among the roughly 400 seronegative members of the cohort. Every donor gave a peripheral blood sample, and the peripheral blood mononuclear cells from that sample were used for TCR beta sequencing. Genomic DNA was extracted from the blood cell samples with the Qiagen DNeasy Blood Extraction Kit. To prepare the library, the immunoSEQ multiplex PCR assay was applied. A mixture of 60 forward primers for TCR Vbeta segments and 13 reverse primers for TCR Jbeta segments was used in the multiplex PCR. A multiplex PCR assay on genomic DNA amplified the CDR3 region of rearranged TCR beta genes. On the Illumina HiSeq System, the amplified TCR beta libraries were sequenced as 87-base-pair reads. Under the source paper's analysis protocol: Across the 670 or so repertoires, a later analysis counted some 80 million unique TCR beta chains, 8.5 million to 12 million of which were shared by at least two donors. To remove PCR and sequencing errors, raw reads were error-corrected and collapsed into unique sequences using a nearest-neighbor algorithm that merged closely related sequences. CDR3 sequences were aligned to IMGT reference sequences to assign V, D and J gene segments. For a sequence to be retained, at least a six-nucleotide match to both a V gene segment and a J gene segment was required. A rearrangement counted as productive if the CDR3 had no stop codons and remained in frame with V and J, and every other rearrangement counted as non-productive. CDR3 was defined by IMGT convention, running from the second conserved V-encoded cysteine to the conserved J-encoded phenylalanine. In an earlier analysis of approximately 590 of the donors, sequences lacking an unambiguous match to a single V gene segment were excluded. An earlier analysis of about 590 of the donors classified V segments as functional when productive rearrangements were above 56.7% and as segregating when the standard deviation between donors was above 5%. A statistical classification framework was built for diagnosing cytomegalovirus status from the catalog of TCR beta chain sequences. In a later analysis, V and J genes were assigned by comparing TCR nucleotide sequences against IMGT/GENE-DB human TR gene sequences. In a later analysis, CDR3 sequences and most-parsimonious VDJ recombination scenarios were assigned using the TCRdist pipeline. In a later analysis, each TCR beta chain was defined by its CDR3 amino acid sequence together with its V-gene family, and reads without a unique V-gene family were excluded. In a later analysis, 500 to 700 highly shared, low-generation-probability nucleotide sequences were removed to address suspected cross-contamination and a sequencing artifact. In a later analysis, a clonal expansion index was calculated for each public chain from normalized within-repertoire ranks of inferred template counts. Generation probabilities in a later analysis came from a VDJ recombination model fitted to out-of-frame rearrangements, and those results were checked against IGoR. A later analysis scored TCR-TCR, TCR-HLA and TCR-CMV co-occurrence with hypergeometric tests, applying a repertoire-size bias correction to TCR pairs. To estimate false discovery rates, a later analysis permuted the HLA or CMV assignments 20 times. In a later analysis, co-occurring TCRs were grouped using DBSCAN, and TCRdist sequence similarity was added for clustering within HLA-allele-positive subsets. Repertoires with fewer than 30,000 or more than 120,000 public chains, plus five repertoires with anomalous nucleotide sharing, were excluded from co-occurrence clustering. This is the immuneACCESS table as TCRdb keeps it, with only in-frame sequences that have V and J called. A part of the clones is gone; compared with another copy, unresolved V genes explain less than half, and the rest is unexplained. The DNA gave D and trimming, while V, J and clone size come from that table. In this sample the table shows 200,000 to 250,000 clones, around 83% of which occur a single time. 2.5% to 3.5% of the sample is taken by the ten largest.

For this clone: Its antigen is still unknown. No base quality information exists; no much larger clone differs at one position.

The cysteine opens and the phenylalanine closes a CDR3 of 11 amino acids. Here the CDR3 DNA is all that survives: 33 bases in frame from base 1. Per the germline V gene, SNHLY is the CDR1 and FYNNEI is the CDR2. The V and J ends are trimmed by 3 bases and 11 bases, leaving 8 bases between them. The V and J genes are TRBV2 and TRBJ2-1, with TRBD2 perhaps the D gene, on 6 matching bases. This receptor was identified in a woman in her forties in good health and CMV-seronegative. The material sequenced was PBMCs. This receptor has the CDR3 CASSEGLQQFF. The bases read TGTGCCAGCAGTGAGGGACTCCAGCAGTTCTTC.